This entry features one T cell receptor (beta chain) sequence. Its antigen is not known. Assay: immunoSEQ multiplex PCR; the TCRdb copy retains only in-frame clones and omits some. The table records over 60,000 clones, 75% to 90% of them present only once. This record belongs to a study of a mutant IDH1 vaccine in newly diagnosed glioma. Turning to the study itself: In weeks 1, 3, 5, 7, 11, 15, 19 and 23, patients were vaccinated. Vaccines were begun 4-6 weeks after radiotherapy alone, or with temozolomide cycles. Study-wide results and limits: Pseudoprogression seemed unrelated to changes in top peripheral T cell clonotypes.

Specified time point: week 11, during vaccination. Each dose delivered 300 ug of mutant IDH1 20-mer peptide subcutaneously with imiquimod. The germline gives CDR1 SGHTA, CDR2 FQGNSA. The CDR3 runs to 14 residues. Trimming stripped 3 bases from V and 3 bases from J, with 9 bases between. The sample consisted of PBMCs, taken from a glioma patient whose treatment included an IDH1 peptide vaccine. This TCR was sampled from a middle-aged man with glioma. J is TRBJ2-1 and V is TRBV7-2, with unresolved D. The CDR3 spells CASSFSTGYNEQFF. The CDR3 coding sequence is TGTGCCAGCAGCTTCTCGACTGGCTACAATGAGCAGTTCTTC.